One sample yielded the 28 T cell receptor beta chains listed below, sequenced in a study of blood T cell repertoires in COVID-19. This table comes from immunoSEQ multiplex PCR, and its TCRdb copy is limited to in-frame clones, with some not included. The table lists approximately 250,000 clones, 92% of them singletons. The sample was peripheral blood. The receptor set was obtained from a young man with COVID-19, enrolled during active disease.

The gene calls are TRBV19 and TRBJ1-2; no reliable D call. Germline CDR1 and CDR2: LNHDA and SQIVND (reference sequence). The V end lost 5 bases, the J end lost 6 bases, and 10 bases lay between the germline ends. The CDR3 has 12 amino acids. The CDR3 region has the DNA TGTGCCAGTAGTGCCCAACTCGATGGCTACACCTTC. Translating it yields CASSAQLDGYTF. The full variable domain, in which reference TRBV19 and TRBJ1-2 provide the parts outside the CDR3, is DGGITQSPKYLFRKEGQNVTLSCEQNLNHDAMYWYRQDPGQGLRLIYYSQIVNDFQKGDIAEGYSVSREKKESFPLTVTSAQKNPTAFYLCASSAQLDGYTFGSGTRLTVV.

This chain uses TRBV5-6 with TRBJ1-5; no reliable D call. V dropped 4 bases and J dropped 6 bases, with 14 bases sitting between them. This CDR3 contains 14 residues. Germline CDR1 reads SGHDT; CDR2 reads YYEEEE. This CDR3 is CASSPSRSSQPQHF. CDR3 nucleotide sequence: TGTGCCAGCAGCCCCTCCCGATCCAGTCAGCCCCAGCATTTT.

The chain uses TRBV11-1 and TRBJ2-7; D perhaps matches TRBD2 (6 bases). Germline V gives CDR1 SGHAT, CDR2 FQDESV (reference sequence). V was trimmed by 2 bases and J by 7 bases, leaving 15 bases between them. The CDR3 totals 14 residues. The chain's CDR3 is CASSLNTWGGEQYF. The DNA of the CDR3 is TGTGCCAGCAGCTTAAACACATGGGGAGGAGAGCAGTACTTC.

The CDR3 spells CASSPGTGAGQPQHF. Written as DNA, the CDR3 is TGTGCCAGCAGCCCCGGGACAGGGGCAGGTCAGCCCCAGCATTTT. This chain connects TRBV2 to TRBJ1-5, with 10 bases that match TRBD1. Looked up from germline, CDR1 is SNHLY and CDR2 is FYNNEI. The CDR3 has 15 amino acids. With V trimmed by 6 bases and J by 6 bases, 8 bases remained unmatched.

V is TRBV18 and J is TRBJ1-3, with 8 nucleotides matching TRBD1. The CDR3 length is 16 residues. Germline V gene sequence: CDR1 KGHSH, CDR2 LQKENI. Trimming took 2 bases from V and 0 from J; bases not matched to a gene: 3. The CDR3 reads CASSPWTGTSGNTIYF. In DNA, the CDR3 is TGTGCCAGCTCACCATGGACAGGGACCTCTGGAAACACCATATATTTT.

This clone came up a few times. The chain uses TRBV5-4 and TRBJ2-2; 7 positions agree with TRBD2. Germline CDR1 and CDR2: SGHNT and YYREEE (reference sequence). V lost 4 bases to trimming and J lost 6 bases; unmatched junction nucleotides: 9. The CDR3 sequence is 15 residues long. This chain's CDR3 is CASSTTSAWSGELFF. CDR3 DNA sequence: TGTGCCAGCAGCACAACTAGCGCCTGGTCCGGGGAGCTGTTTTTT.

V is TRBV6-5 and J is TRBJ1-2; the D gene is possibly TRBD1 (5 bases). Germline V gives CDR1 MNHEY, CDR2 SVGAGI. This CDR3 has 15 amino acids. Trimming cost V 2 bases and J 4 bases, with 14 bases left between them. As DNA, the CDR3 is TGTGCCAGCAGTTACGGGAAGGGGTCGGTCTATGGCTACACCTTC. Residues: CASSYGKGSVYGYTF.

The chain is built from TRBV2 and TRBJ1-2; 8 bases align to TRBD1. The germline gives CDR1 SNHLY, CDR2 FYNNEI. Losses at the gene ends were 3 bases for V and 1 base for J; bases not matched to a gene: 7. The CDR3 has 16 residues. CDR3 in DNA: TGTGCCAGCAGTGACTCGGACAGGGACTATAACTATGGCTACACCTTC. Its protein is CASSDSDRDYNYGYTF.

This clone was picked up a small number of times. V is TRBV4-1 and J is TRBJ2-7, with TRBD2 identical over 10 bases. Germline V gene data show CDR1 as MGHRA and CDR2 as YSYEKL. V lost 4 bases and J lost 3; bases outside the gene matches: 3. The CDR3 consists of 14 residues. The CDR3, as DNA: TGCGCCAGCAGCCGAGCTAGCGGGGGCTACGAGCAGTACTTC. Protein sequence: CASSRASGGYEQYF.

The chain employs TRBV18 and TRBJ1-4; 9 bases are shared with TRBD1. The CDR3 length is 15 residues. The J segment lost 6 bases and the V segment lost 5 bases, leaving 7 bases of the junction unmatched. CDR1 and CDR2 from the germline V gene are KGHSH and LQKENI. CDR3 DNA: TGTGCCAGCTCATACACAGGGGGCGCGGATGAAAAACTGTTTTTT. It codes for CASSYTGGADEKLFF.

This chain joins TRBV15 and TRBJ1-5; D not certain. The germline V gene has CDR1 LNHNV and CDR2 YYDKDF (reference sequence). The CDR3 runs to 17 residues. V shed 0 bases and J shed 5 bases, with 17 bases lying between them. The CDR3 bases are TGTGCCACCAGCAGAGATAAATGGGAATCGGGAGATCAGCCCCAGCATTTT. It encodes CATSRDKWESGDQPQHF.

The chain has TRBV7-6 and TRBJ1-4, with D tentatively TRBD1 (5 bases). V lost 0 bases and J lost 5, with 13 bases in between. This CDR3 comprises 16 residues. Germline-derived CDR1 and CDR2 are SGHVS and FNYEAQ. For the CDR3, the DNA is TGTGCCAGCAGCTTAGCGGGGGGGTTCTCGAATGAAAAACTGTTTTTT. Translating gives CASSLAGGFSNEKLFF. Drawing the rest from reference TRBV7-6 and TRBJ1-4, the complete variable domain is GAGVSQSPRYKVTKRGQDVALRCDPISGHVSLYWYRQALGQGPEFLTYFNYEAQQDKSGLPNDRFSAERPEGSISTLTIQRTEQRDSAMYRCASSLAGGFSNEKLFFGSGTQLSVL.

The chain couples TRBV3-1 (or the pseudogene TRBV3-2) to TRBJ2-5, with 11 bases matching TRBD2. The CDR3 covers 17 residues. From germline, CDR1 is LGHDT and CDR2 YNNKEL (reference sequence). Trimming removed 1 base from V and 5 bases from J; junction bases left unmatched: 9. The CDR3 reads CASSQAGASGGYETQYF. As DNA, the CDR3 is TGTGCCAGCAGCCAAGCTGGGGCTAGCGGGGGGTATGAGACCCAGTACTTC.

The DNA for the CDR3 is TGTGCCAGCTCACCAAATTGGGGAGCAACTAATGAAAAACTGTTTTTT. The encoded protein is CASSPNWGATNEKLFF. The genes are TRBV18 and TRBJ1-4; the D is unclear. Germline CDR1 is KGHSH and CDR2 is LQKENI. Trimming took 2 bases from V and 0 from J, leaving 10 bases between them. This CDR3 spans 16 amino acids.

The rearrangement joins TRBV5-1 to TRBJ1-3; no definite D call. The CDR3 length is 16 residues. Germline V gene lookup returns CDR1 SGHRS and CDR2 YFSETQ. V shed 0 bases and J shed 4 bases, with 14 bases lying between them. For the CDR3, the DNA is TGCGCCAGCAGCTTGGACCCTACTTCGAGCGGAAACACCATATATTTT. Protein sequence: CASSLDPTSSGNTIYF.

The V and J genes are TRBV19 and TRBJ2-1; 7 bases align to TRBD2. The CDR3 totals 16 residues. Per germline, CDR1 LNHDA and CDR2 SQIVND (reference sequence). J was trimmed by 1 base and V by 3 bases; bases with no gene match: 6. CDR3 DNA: TGTGCCAGTAGTATCCTCGGGGGAGGGTCCTACAATGAGCAGTTCTTC. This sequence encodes CASSILGGGSYNEQFF.

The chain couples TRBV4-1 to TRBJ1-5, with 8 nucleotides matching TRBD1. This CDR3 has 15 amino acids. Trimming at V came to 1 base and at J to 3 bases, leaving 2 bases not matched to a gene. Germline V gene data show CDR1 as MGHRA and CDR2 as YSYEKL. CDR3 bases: TGCGCCAGCAGCCAAGGGGACAGGATCAATCAGCCCCAGCATTTT. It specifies CASSQGDRINQPQHF.

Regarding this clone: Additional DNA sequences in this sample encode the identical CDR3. The CDR3 here is CAWSVQGETQYF. As DNA, the CDR3 is TGTGCCTGGAGTGTACAGGGAGAGACCCAGTACTTC. The gene calls are TRBV30 and TRBJ2-5; tentative D call: TRBD1 (6 bases). Trimming cost V 0 bases and J 4 bases, with 6 bases left between them. CDR1 is GTSNPN and CDR2 is SVGIG in the germline V gene (reference sequence). The CDR3 sequence is 12 residues long.

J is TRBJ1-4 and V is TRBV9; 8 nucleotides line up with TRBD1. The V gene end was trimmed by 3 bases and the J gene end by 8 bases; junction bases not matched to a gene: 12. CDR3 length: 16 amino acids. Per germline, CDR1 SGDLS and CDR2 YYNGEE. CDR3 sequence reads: CASSDGRQGWGEKLFF. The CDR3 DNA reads TGTGCCAGCAGCGACGGACGACAGGGGTGGGGCGAAAAACTGTTTTTT.

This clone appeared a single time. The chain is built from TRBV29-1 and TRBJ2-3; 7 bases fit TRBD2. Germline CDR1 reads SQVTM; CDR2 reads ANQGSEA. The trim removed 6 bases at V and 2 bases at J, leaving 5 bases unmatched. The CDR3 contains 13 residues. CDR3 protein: CSVWGLLTDTQYF. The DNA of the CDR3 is TGCAGCGTCTGGGGACTACTCACAGATACGCAGTATTTT.

The CDR3 sequence: CASSQRQPPDRSYNEQFF. DNA of the CDR3: TGTGCCAGCAGCCAAAGACAGCCACCGGACAGATCCTACAATGAGCAGTTCTTC. The chain recombines TRBV7-2 with TRBJ2-1; weak D call: TRBD1 (6 bases). Trimming took off 5 bases at V and 1 base at J, with 21 bases between the two ends. Germline CDR1 is SGHTA and CDR2 is FQGNSA. The CDR3 has 18 residues.

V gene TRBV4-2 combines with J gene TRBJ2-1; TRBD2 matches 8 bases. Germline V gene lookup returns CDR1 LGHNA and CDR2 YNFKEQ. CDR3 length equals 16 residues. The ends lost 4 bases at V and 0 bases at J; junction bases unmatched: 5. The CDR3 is CASSRSGVTSYNEQFF. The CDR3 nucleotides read TGTGCCAGCAGCCGTAGCGGGGTGACCTCCTACAATGAGCAGTTCTTC.

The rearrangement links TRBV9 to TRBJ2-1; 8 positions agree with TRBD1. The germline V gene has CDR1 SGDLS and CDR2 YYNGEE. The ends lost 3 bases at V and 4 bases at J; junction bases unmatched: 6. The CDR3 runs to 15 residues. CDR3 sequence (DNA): TGTGCCAGCAGCGGCGGGACAGGTGCTTACAATGAGCAGTTCTTC. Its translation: CASSGGTGAYNEQFF.

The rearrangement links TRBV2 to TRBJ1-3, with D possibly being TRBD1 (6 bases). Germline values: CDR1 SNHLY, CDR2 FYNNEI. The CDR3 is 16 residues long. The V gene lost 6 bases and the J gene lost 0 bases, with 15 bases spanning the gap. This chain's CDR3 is CASRLPGDNSGNTIYF. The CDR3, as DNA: TGTGCCAGCAGACTTCCTGGGGACAACTCTGGAAACACCATATATTTT. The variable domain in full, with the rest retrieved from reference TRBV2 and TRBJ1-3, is EPEVTQTPSHQVTQMGQEVILRCVPISNHLYFYWYRQILGQKVEFLVSFYNNEISEKSEIFDDQFSVERPDGSNFTLKIRSTKLEDSAMYFCASRLPGDNSGNTIYFGEGSWLTVV.

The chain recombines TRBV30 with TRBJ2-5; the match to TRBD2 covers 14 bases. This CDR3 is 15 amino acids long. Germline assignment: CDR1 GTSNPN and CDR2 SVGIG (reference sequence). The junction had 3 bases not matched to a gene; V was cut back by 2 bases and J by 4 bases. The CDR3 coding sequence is TGTGCCTGGAGTACCGGGACTAGCGGGGGAGAGACCCAGTACTTC. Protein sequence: CAWSTGTSGGETQYF.

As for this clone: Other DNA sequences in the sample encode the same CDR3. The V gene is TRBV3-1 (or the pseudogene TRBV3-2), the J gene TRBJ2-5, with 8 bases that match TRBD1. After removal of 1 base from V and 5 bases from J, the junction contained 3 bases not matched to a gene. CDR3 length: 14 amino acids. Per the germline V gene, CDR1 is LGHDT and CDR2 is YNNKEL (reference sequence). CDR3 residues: CASSQVQGAETQYF. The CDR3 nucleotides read TGTGCCAGCAGCCAAGTGCAGGGGGCGGAGACCCAGTACTTC.

The CDR3 nucleotides are TGTGCCAGCAGCCAAGGCGAGGTGTGGGGAAACACCATATATTTT. Translating it yields CASSQGEVWGNTIYF. The rearrangement joins TRBV3-1 (or the pseudogene TRBV3-2) to TRBJ1-3, with D unresolved. Between the trimmed V and J ends, which lost 1 base and 4 bases, there was a span of 11 bases. This CDR3 has 15 residues. The germline V gene has CDR1 LGHDT and CDR2 YNNKEL (reference sequence).

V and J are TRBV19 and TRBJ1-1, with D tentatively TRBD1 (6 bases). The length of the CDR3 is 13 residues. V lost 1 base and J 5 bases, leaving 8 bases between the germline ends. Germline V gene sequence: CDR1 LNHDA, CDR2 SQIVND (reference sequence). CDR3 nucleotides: TGTGCCAGTAGTATAGTGACAGGTACTGAAGCTTTCTTT. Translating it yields CASSIVTGTEAFF.